The source of this T cell receptor beta chain is a study of blood T cell repertoires in COVID-19. Overall study context: Sources were T cells, B-cell-depleted T cells, or PBMCs; the material itself was cDNA or gDNA.

Participant-reported clinical history was the basis for cohort assignment. The germline V gene encodes CDR1 SGHRS and CDR2 YFSETQ. V lost 7 bases to trimming and J lost 6 bases; unmatched junction nucleotides: 8. CDR3 length: 14 residues. The assay was immunoSEQ multiplex PCR, and TCRdb's table has in-frame clones only and misses some. The top ten clones hold under 2.5% of a sample with roughly 240,000 clones, approximately 88% of them seen once. The sequenced sample consisted of PBMCs or T cells enriched from blood (not recorded which). The J gene is TRBJ1-4, the V gene TRBV5-1; 8 nucleotides align to TRBD1. The TCR sequence derives from a woman between 40 and 50 years old with acute COVID-19. The CDR3 region has the DNA TGCGCCAGCCGTCCAGGGGGCCAGGATGAAAAACTGTTTTTT. It yields the protein CASRPGGQDEKLFF. The full variable domain, completed using reference TRBV5-1 and TRBJ1-4, is KAGVTQTPRYLIKTRGQQVTLSCSPISGHRSVSWYQQTPGQGLQFLFEYFSETQRNKGNFPGRFSGRQFSNSRSEMNVSTLELGDSALYLCASRPGGQDEKLFFGSGTQLSVL.